This TCR beta chain was observed in a study of blood T cell repertoires in COVID-19. Germline CDR1 is SGHKS and CDR2 is YYEKEE (reference sequence). V lost 5 bases and J lost 2, with 16 bases in between. This CDR3 spans 15 amino acids. Donors of Cohort 3 who recovered were those that had two negative PCRs, clearance, or symptom resolution. Per the authors' pipeline: Nucleated cell counts were estimated from reference gene primer amplification. Assay: immunoSEQ multiplex PCR; the TCRdb copy retains only in-frame clones and omits some. V, J and clone size are those of that table, while D and trimming were read from the DNA. Of some 250,000 clones in the sample, around 89% were seen once.

Sequencing was carried out using PBMCs or T cells enriched from blood (not recorded which). This receptor was identified in a middle-aged man who had recovered from COVID-19. V usage is TRBV5-5 and J usage is TRBJ1-1; a possible D gene is TRBD1 (6 bases). CDR3 sequence (DNA): TGTGCCAGCAGACTCACAGGGAAGGTAAACACTGAAGCTTTCTTT. It translates to CASRLTGKVNTEAFF.